This TCR beta chain was found in a study of response to subunit inactivated influenza vaccine. Findings of the study overall: Authors suggested few new T cells are recruited by each seasonal influenza vaccination.

Worth noting for this clonotype: Its antigen is not identified.

The CDR3 has 15 amino acids. Trimming shortened V by 4 bases and J by 3 bases, and 15 bases separated the two germline ends. Germline CDR1 reads LGHNA; CDR2 reads YNFKEQ. TCRdb recomputed calls from the RT-PCR reads with MiXCR, one row per CDR3 protein. The sample includes about 830,000 distinct CDR3 sequences, around 20% of them seen just once. The receptor comes from a man in his forties or fifties who received an inactivated influenza vaccine. The chain has TRBV4-2 and TRBJ1-2; tentatively, D is TRBD1 (6 bases). Sequencing used PBMCs from blood, obtained roughly 5 days after vaccination. CDR3: CASSPEEQGHYGYTF. In DNA, the CDR3 is TGTGCCAGCAGCCCGGAGGAACAGGGACACTATGGCTACACCTTC.